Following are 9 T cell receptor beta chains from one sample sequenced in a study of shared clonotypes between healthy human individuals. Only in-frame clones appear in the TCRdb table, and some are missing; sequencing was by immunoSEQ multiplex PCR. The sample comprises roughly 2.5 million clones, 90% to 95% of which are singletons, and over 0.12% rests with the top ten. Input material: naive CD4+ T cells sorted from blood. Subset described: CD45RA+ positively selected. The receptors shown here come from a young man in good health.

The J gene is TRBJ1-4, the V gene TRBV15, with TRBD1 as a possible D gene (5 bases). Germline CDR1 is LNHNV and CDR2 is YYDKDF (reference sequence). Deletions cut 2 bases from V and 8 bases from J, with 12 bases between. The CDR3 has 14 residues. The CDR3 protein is CATSRSGKREKLFF. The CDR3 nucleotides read TGTGCCACCAGCAGATCAGGGAAAAGGGAAAAACTGTTTTTT. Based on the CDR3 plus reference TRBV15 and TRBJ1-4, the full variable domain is DAMVIQNPRYQVTQFGKPVTLSCSQTLNHNVMYWYQQKSSQAPKLLFHYYDKDFNNEADTPDNFQSRRPNTSFCFLDIRSPGLGDTAMYLCATSRSGKREKLFFGSGTQLSVL.

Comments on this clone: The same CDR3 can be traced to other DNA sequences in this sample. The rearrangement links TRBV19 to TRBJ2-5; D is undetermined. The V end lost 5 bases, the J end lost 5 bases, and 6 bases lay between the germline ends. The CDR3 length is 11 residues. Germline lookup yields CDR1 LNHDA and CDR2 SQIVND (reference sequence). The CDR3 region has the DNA TGTGCCAGTAGTCTGCGGGAGACCCAGTACTTC. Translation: CASSLRETQYF.

The DNA of the CDR3 is TGTGCCAGCAGGGTCCGACAGGGGGCAAGAGATGGCTACACCTTC. Residues: CASRVRQGARDGYTF. The chain joins TRBV2 to TRBJ1-2, with 10 bases that match TRBD1. After removal of 6 bases from V and 6 bases from J, the junction contained 10 bases not matched to a gene. The V gene's germline CDR1 is SNHLY and CDR2 FYNNEI. The CDR3 consists of 15 residues.

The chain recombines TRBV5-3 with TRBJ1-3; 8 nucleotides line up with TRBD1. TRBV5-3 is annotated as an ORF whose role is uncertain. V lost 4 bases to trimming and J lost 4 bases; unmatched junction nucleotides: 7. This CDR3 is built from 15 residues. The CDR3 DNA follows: TGTGCCAGAAGCACCGCAGGGGGCAGGGGAAACACCATATATTTT. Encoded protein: CARSTAGGRGNTIYF.

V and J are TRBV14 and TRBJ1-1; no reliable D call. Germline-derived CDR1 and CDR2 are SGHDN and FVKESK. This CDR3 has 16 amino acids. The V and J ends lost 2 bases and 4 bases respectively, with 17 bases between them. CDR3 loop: CASSQTLLRGVTEAFF. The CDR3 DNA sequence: TGTGCCAGCAGCCAAACCCTGTTGCGTGGGGTCACTGAAGCTTTCTTT.

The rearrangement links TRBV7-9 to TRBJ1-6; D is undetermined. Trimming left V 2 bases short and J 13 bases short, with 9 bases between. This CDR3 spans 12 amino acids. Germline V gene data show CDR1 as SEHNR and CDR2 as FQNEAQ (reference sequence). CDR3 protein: CASSLSQAPLHF. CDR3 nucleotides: TGTGCCAGCAGCTTATCCCAGGCGCCCCTCCACTTT.

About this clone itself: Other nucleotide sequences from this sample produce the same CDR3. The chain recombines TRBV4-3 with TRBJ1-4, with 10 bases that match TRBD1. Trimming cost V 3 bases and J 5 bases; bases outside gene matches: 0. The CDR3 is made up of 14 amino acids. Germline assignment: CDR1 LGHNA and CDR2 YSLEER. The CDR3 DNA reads TGCGCCAGCAGCCAGGGACAGGGGAATGAAAAACTGTTTTTT. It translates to CASSQGQGNEKLFF.

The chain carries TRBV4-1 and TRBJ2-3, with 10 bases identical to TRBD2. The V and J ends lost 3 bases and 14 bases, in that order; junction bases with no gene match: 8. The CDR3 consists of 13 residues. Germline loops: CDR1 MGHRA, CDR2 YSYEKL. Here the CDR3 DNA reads TGCGCCAGCAGCCAGGCTACTAGCGGGGTGGCGTATTTT. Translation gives CASSQATSGVAYF.

DNA for the CDR3: TGTGCCAGCAGTTTATCGAGGGGACAGGGGAATTCCTACGGCTACACCTTC. It is translated as CASSLSRGQGNSYGYTF. The V call is TRBV27, the J call TRBJ1-2; 10 nucleotides line up with TRBD1. The CDR3 length is 17 residues. Trimming cost V 0 bases and J 8 bases; bases outside gene matches: 12. Germline V gene data show CDR1 as MNHEY and CDR2 as SMNVEV (reference sequence).